The rows below give T cell receptor beta chains drawn from one sample of a study of read filtering for tumor transcriptome and immune sequencing. TCRdb analysed the reads with MiXCR anew, one entry per CDR3 protein. The data show roughly 90,000 distinct CDR3 sequences, roughly 21% seen once. Input material: a population of CD138-negative cells sorted from bone marrow. These receptors all stem from a donor at least 40 years old with multiple myeloma. Both conserved end residues are part of each CDR3. Each record gives: CDR3 length, D gene, clone size, J gene, V gene, CDR3 protein, CDR3 DNA. D genes are given only for firm matches. Clone size appears in some rows only: once, few, many, or a class for an expanded clone.

>15|TRBD1|-|TRBJ1-2|TRBV14
CASSQHTGANHGYTF
TGTGCCAGCAGCCAACACACAGGGGCGAACCATGGCTACACCTTC
>11|-|many|TRBJ2-5|TRBV5-1
CASSYQETQYF
TGCGCCAGCAGCTACCAAGAGACCCAGTACTTC
>13|-|-|TRBJ1-5|TRBV12-3/TRBV12-4
CAISPGRNQPQHF
TGTGCCATCAGCCCGGGCCGTAATCAGCCCCAGCATTTT
>14|-|many|TRBJ2-7|TRBV20-1
CSAIGGLYSSEQYF
TGCAGTGCTATAGGGGGACTATACTCTAGCGAGCAGTACTTC
>15|-|-|TRBJ2-5|TRBV5-1
CASSLLPGSQETQYF
TGCGCCAGCAGCTTGTTGCCTGGCAGTCAAGAGACCCAGTACTTC
>15|TRBD1|many|TRBJ2-3|TRBV7-3
CASSFTGGSRDTQYF
TGTGCCAGCAGCTTCACAGGGGGCTCCAGAGATACGCAGTATTTT
>14|TRBD2|many|TRBJ2-3|TRBV11-1
CASSLERGRGTQYF
TGTGCCAGCAGCCTCGAGCGGGGGCGGGGTACGCAGTATTTT
>14|-|-|TRBJ2-2|TRBV7-9
CASSPGLNTGELFF
TGTGCCAGCAGCCCGGGACTCAACACCGGGGAGCTGTTTTTT
>13|-|few|TRBJ1-1|TRBV20-1
CSAGRDTNTEAFF
TGCAGTGCTGGAAGGGACACGAACACTGAAGCTTTCTTT
>14|TRBD1|-|TRBJ2-5|TRBV2
CACLQGQGSETQYF
TGTGCCTGCCTACAGGGACAGGGGTCCGAGACCCAGTACTTC
>15|TRBD2|-|TRBJ2-5|TRBV6-1
CAISRTSDMLETQYF
TGTGCCATTTCCCGGACTAGCGATATGTTAGAGACCCAGTACTTC
>17|-|many|TRBJ2-5|TRBV19
CASSISGDTLYQETQYF
TGTGCCAGTAGTATTTCTGGCGACACCCTGTACCAAGAGACCCAGTACTTC
>14|TRBD2|many|TRBJ2-3|TRBV6-2/TRBV6-3
CASRTSGGTDTQYF
TGTGCCAGCAGGACTAGCGGAGGCACAGATACGCAGTATTTT
>15|-|-|TRBJ2-7|TRBV2
CASKAVVVTTYEQYF
TGTGCCAGCAAGGCGGTAGTCGTTACTACCTACGAGCAGTACTTC
>14|TRBD1|many|TRBJ2-2|TRBV2
CASIRTGRIGELFF
TGTGCCAGCATCAGGACAGGGAGGATCGGGGAGCTGTTTTTT
>13|TRBD1|many|TRBJ1-5|TRBV29-1
CSVQTGVNQPQHF
TGCAGCGTGCAGACAGGGGTCAATCAGCCCCAGCATTTT
>13|TRBD2|-|TRBJ2-7|TRBV7-3
CASSPTGGHEQYF
TGTGCCAGCAGCCCCACGGGGGGGCACGAGCAGTACTTC
>12|-|-|TRBJ2-7|TRBV29-1
CSDVGPSPEQYF
TGCAGCGACGTGGGGCCTAGCCCCGAGCAGTACTTC
>14|-|many|TRBJ1-6|TRBV3-1
CASSLGHWNSPLHF
TGTGCCAGCAGCCTGGGACACTGGAATTCACCCCTCCACTTT
>14|-|many|TRBJ2-1|TRBV7-2
CASSLGLVSNEQFF
TGTGCCAGCAGCTTAGGGCTAGTTTCAAATGAGCAGTTCTTC
>14|TRBD1|many|TRBJ1-2|TRBV3-1
CASTLGQAYYGYTF
TGTGCCAGCACCCTCGGACAGGCTTACTATGGCTACACCTTC
>15|TRBD2|many|TRBJ2-1|TRBV5-1
CASSPSSGGLNEQFF
TGCGCCAGCAGCCCTTCAAGCGGGGGGCTCAATGAGCAGTTCTTC
>15|-|many|TRBJ1-2|TRBV18
CASSQWVSLNYGYTF
TGTGCCAGCTCACAGTGGGTGTCCCTAAACTATGGCTACACCTTC
>15|-|few|TRBJ1-5|TRBV19
CASSPIRAESQPQHF
TGTGCCAGTAGTCCGATAAGGGCGGAGAGTCAGCCCCAGCATTTT
>19|TRBD1|many|TRBJ1-1|TRBV7-9
CASSYPGTGLGYMNTEAFF
TGTGCCAGCAGCTACCCGGGGACAGGGTTAGGTTACATGAACACTGAAGCTTTCTTT
>14|TRBD1|-|TRBJ1-6|TRBV6-6
CASSRTGTESPLHF
TGTGCCAGCAGTCGGACAGGGACGGAATCACCCCTCCACTTT
>14|-|many|TRBJ2-7|TRBV7-8
CASSSSGTSYEQYF
TGTGCCAGCAGCTCGTCCGGGACCTCCTACGAGCAGTACTTC
>14|-|-|TRBJ2-2|TRBV2
CASKEAGKVGELFF
TGTGCCAGCAAGGAGGCAGGGAAAGTTGGGGAGCTGTTTTTT
>11|-|many|TRBJ1-1|TRBV29-1
CSVVRRPEAFF
TGCAGCGTTGTTCGACGGCCCGAAGCTTTCTTT
>15|TRBD1|few|TRBJ2-7|TRBV5-6
CASSPPDRGVFEQYF
TGTGCCAGCAGTCCACCGGACAGGGGGGTGTTTGAGCAGTACTTC
>14|-|many|TRBJ2-6|TRBV18
CASSPTSGANVLTF
TGTGCCAGCTCACCAACATCTGGGGCCAACGTCCTGACTTTC
>12|-|-|TRBJ2-5|TRBV5-1
CASSYYQETQYF
TGCGCCAGCAGCTACTACCAAGAGACCCAGTACTTC
>13|-|many|TRBJ1-1|TRBV5-1
CASSNDMNTEAFF
TGCGCCAGCAGCAATGACATGAACACTGAAGCTTTCTTT
>15|-|-|TRBJ2-7|TRBV5-1
CASSMGGDFPREQYF
TGCGCTAGCAGCATGGGGGGCGACTTTCCTCGAGAGCAGTACTTC
>12|-|many|TRBJ2-2|TRBV7-9
CASKRNTGELFF
TGTGCCAGCAAGAGGAACACCGGGGAGCTGTTTTTT
>18|-|-|TRBJ1-4|TRBV7-9
CASSSGQGTKTLNEKLFF
TGTGCCAGCAGCTCAGGGCAGGGAACGAAAACCTTAAATGAAAAACTGTTTTTT
>14|TRBD1|-|TRBJ1-2|TRBV2
CASWGTGGRKGYTF
TGTGCCAGCTGGGGCACAGGGGGCCGGAAGGGCTACACCTTC
>15|-|-|TRBJ2-7|TRBV20-1
CSASSAGRRNYEQYF
TGCAGTGCTAGTAGTGCGGGACGGCGCAATTACGAGCAGTACTTC
>14|-|-|TRBJ2-1|TRBV11-3
CASSSGRSYNEQFF
TGTGCCAGCAGTTCGGGTCGGAGCTACAATGAGCAGTTCTTC
>15|-|many|TRBJ1-5|TRBV20-1
CSARGALGGNQPQHF
TGCAGTGCTAGAGGGGCCCTTGGTGGCAATCAGCCCCAGCATTTT
>14|-|many|TRBJ1-5|TRBV2
CASSEISSNQPQHF
TGTGCCAGCAGTGAAATAAGTAGCAATCAGCCCCAGCATTTT